The source of this T cell receptor (beta chain) is a study of T cells expressing NK-cell markers (TCRdb year 2020). Some background on the complete study: Three sorted T-cell subsets (CD3+CD56+NKG2C+, CD3+CD56+NKG2C- and CD3+CD56-NKG2C+) from under ten donors had their TCR beta-chain repertoires profiled. Among the eight sequenced donors, only one was HCMV-seronegative, while the other seven were HCMV-seropositive. All eight donors whose samples were sequenced were randomly selected healthy volunteers, three of them men and five women. Libraries were sequenced as 2 x 150 bp reads on Illumina HiSeq 2000/2500, MiSeq or NextSeq. The investigation overall reported the following: In six donors, the dominant CD3+CD56+NKG2C+ clonotypes were among the top 10 CD8+ clonotypes and accounted for about 1.0-7.0% of CD8+ T cells. Whether the expanded NKG2C-expressing T cell clones were specific for HCMV antigens remained unclear. Those dominant clonotypes were again the most abundant among CD3+CD56-NKG2C+ cells in a few donors, at about 28.3-60.1%.

A commercial ELISA kit detecting HCMV-specific IgG in serum was used to determine HCMV serostatus. Ficoll density gradient centrifugation was used to isolate peripheral blood mononuclear cells from blood. CDR1 and CDR2 (ENHRY, SYGVKD) derive from the germline V gene. Inclusive of the bounding cysteine and phenylalanine, the CDR3 is 13 residues long. Only the protein is available. Comment on this clonotype: The target of this receptor is not known.

Sequenced on an Illumina HiSeq 2000. The TCR beta cDNA libraries were made using 5'RACE template switching, a step that added both a universal primer site and unique molecular identifiers. Synthesis of cDNA was primed from the TCR beta constant segment and was followed by two consecutive PCR amplification steps. The paper's data handling went like this. MIGEC was used to demultiplex reads and group the reads by UMI, and MiTCR was used to assemble and quantify clonotypes. Only TCR cDNA sequences supported by at least two reads were kept to exclude erroneous sequences. Downstream repertoire analysis used the tcR package, and clonotypes were matched across fractions by CDR3 nucleotide sequence plus V segment. VDJmatch was used to annotate antigen specificity against VDJdb, with one amino acid substitution allowed in CDR3. One entry per CDR3 protein sequence results from the TCRdb reprocessing of the reads, with DNA left out. The V and J calls reflect TCRdb's pipeline rather than the authors' work. This sample's table lists 350,000 to 400,000 distinct CDR3 sequences. The ten largest clonotypes hold about 10% of the sample.

This clonotype was sampled from a woman in her forties or fifties in good health. Donor details come from another sample of the same person, matched by shared clones. The chain is encoded by TRBV10-3 joined to TRBJ2-2; TCRdb proposes TRBD1, but this gene call is untestable without DNA. The sequenced sample was blood T cells: a sorted CD56 or NKG2C T cell subset, CD4+ or CD8+ T cells, or bulk PBMC T cells (not recorded which). The CDR3 region reads CAINYQGTGELFF.